Following are 21 T cell receptor beta chains from one sample sequenced in a study of cytomegalovirus exposure and HLA in healthy donors. 60 Vbeta and 13 Jbeta primers were used in PCR. Sequencing was performed with immunoSEQ multiplex PCR; in TCRdb, only in-frame clones are kept and a portion is missing. This table holds 95,000 to 150,000 clones, more than 55% found once. The sample consisted of PBMCs. These receptor sequences come from a man aged 18 to 35 in good health and CMV-seronegative.

The chain combines TRBV6-1 with TRBJ2-5, with D unclear. Germline V gene lookup returns CDR1 MNHNS and CDR2 SASEGT. The CDR3 spans 11 residues. V was cut by 3 bases and J by 4 bases, with 3 bases left in between. CDR3 loop: CASSERETQYF. CDR3 bases: TGTGCCAGCAGTGAGAGAGAGACCCAGTACTTC.

The V call is TRBV27, the J call TRBJ1-1; D is perhaps TRBD1 (6 bases). In germline, CDR1 is MNHEY, CDR2 SMNVEV (reference sequence). There are 15 residues in the CDR3. The ends were cut back, 6 bases at V and 4 bases at J, with 18 bases in the middle. The CDR3 DNA reads TGTGCCAGCAGGTTCCCAGGGGAAGGCGTCACTGAAGCTTTCTTT. This translates into CASRFPGEGVTEAFF.

CDR3 residues: CATSREGTGVYGYTF. The CDR3 nucleotides read TGTGCCACCAGCAGGGAGGGGACAGGGGTCTATGGCTACACCTTC. This chain joins TRBV15 and TRBJ1-2; 10 bases match TRBD1. The V segment lost 3 bases and the J segment 4 bases; nucleotides outside the gene matches: 5. This CDR3 contains 15 residues. The germline CDR1 and CDR2 sequences are LNHNV and YYDKDF (reference sequence).

V gene TRBV30 combines with J gene TRBJ2-5, with TRBD1 matching over 8 bases. With the DNA end fitting TRBJ2-7 better, the J assignment may be wrong. Per germline, CDR1 GTSNPN and CDR2 SVGIG (reference sequence). There are 13 residues in the CDR3. In nucleotides, the CDR3 is TGTGCCTGGTCAACAGGGGGACCCTACGAGCAGTACTTC. Its protein is CAWSTGGPYEQYF.

The chain has TRBV14 and TRBJ2-3; no definite D call. Germline assignment: CDR1 SGHDN and CDR2 FVKESK. The V end was cut by 1 base, the J end by 7 bases, with 3 bases between. The CDR3 loop spans 11 amino acids. CDR3 in amino acids: CASSQVNTQYF. CDR3 nucleotides: TGTGCCAGCAGCCAAGTAAATACGCAGTATTTT.

J is TRBJ1-1 and V is TRBV13; D unclear. Germline V gene data show CDR1 as PRHDT and CDR2 as FYEKMQ (reference sequence). Trimming took off 1 base at V and 2 bases at J, with 11 bases between the two ends. CDR3 size: 15 residues. The CDR3 is CASSLVKEGNTEAFF. The CDR3, as DNA: TGTGCCAGCAGCTTAGTGAAGGAGGGAAACACTGAAGCTTTCTTT.

The rearrangement joins TRBV30 to TRBJ2-7, with D unresolved. Germline values: CDR1 GTSNPN, CDR2 SVGIG (reference sequence). Trimming shortened V by 5 bases and J by 1 base, and 15 bases separated the two germline ends. The length of the CDR3 is 14 residues. The CDR3 spells CAWHFGHGSYEQYF. CDR3 sequence (DNA): TGTGCCTGGCATTTTGGGCATGGGTCCTACGAGCAGTACTTC.

The chain couples TRBV18 to TRBJ2-7, with TRBD1 identical over 9 bases. The CDR3 sequence is 14 residues long. CDR1 KGHSH and CDR2 LQKENI come from the germline V gene. J was trimmed by 7 bases and V by 3 bases; bases with no gene match: 7. In nucleotides, the CDR3 is TGTGCCAGCTCACCCGGGACAGGGCGTCGGGAGCAGTACTTC. Amino acids: CASSPGTGRREQYF.

J is TRBJ1-5 and V is TRBV28, with D perhaps matching TRBD1 (5 bases). Germline CDR1 MDHEN, CDR2 SYDVKM. The CDR3 has 15 residues. V lost 11 bases and J 0 bases, leaving 17 bases between the germline ends. For the CDR3, the DNA is TGTGCCCGGACGACGGGGGGTTATAGCAATCAGCCCCAGCATTTT. It is translated as CARTTGGYSNQPQHF.

This clone appeared a few times. This chain uses TRBV19 with TRBJ2-1, with a tentative D call TRBD1 (5 bases). The CDR3 sequence is 15 residues long. Germline V lookup: CDR1 LNHDA, CDR2 SQIVND (reference sequence). The V and J ends lost 5 bases and 2 bases respectively, with 13 bases between them. In nucleotides, the CDR3 is TGTGCCAGTAGTCCGCAGGGAAGCACCTACAATGAGCAGTTCTTC. It translates to CASSPQGSTYNEQFF.

The rearrangement uses TRBV28 and TRBJ1-1, with D perhaps matching TRBD1 (6 bases). Germline assignment: CDR1 MDHEN and CDR2 SYDVKM. Trimming shortened V by 2 bases and J by 1 base, and 11 bases separated the two germline ends. The CDR3 contains 15 residues. The CDR3 bases are TGTGCCAGCAGTTTAGGGGGCGCGAAGAACACTGAAGCTTTCTTT. Translating it yields CASSLGGAKNTEAFF.

The chain combines TRBV6-1 with TRBJ1-1; 10 nucleotides line up with TRBD1. Germline-derived CDR1 and CDR2 are MNHNS and SASEGT. This CDR3 is built from 14 residues. J was trimmed by 11 bases and V by 5 bases; bases with no gene match: 11. The CDR3 spells CASSPDRGRSGAFF. CDR3 coding DNA: TGTGCCAGCAGTCCTGACAGGGGGCGGTCCGGGGCTTTCTTT.

The table lists this clone with a few counts. The rearrangement links TRBV28 to TRBJ2-7; D is possibly TRBD1 (5 bases). The germline V and J ends were trimmed by 0 bases and 5 bases, with 14 bases remaining between them. The CDR3 is made up of 15 amino acids. Germline V CDR1 and CDR2: MDHEN, SYDVKM. DNA of the CDR3: TGTGCCAGCAGTTTATGGTCAGGGCAACGCAACGAGCAGTACTTC. Protein sequence: CASSLWSGQRNEQYF. Full variable domain (rest looked up from reference TRBV28 and TRBJ2-7): DVKVTQSSRYLVKRTGEKVFLECVQDMDHENMFWYRQDPGLGLRLIYFSYDVKMKEKGDIPEGYSVSREKKERFSLILESASTNQTSMYLCASSLWSGQRNEQYFGPGTRLTVT.

V and J are TRBV14 and TRBJ2-1; weak D call: TRBD1 (6 bases). Trimming removed 1 base at V and 4 bases at J, with 14 bases between. CDR1 SGHDN and CDR2 FVKESK come from the germline V gene. The CDR3 has 16 amino acids. The CDR3 loop is CASSQALGAPYNEQFF. The CDR3 DNA is TGTGCCAGCAGCCAAGCGTTGGGGGCCCCATACAATGAGCAGTTCTTC.

CDR3 protein: CASSLRGGGFQETQYF. DNA of the CDR3: TGCGCCAGCAGCTTGAGGGGCGGGGGTTTCCAAGAGACCCAGTACTTC. The chain recombines TRBV5-1 with TRBJ2-5, with TRBD2 identical over 7 bases. Germline CDR1 SGHRS, CDR2 YFSETQ. This CDR3 spans 16 amino acids. Trimming at V came to 1 base and at J to 1 base, leaving 7 bases not matched to a gene.

This clone appeared once. This chain links TRBV9 with TRBJ1-2; TRBD1 is a possible D gene (5 bases). The CDR3 has 12 amino acids. With 8 bases removed from V and 7 bases from J, the gap between germline ends came to 15 bases. CDR1 and CDR2 (germline): SGDLS, YYNGEE. The CDR3 sequence: CASGSSGGGYTF. Here the CDR3 DNA reads TGTGCCAGTGGATCGTCGGGGGGTGGCTACACCTTC.

The gene calls are TRBV6-6 and TRBJ1-1; a possible D gene is TRBD1 (6 bases). Between the trimmed V and J ends, which lost 5 bases and 0 bases, there was a span of 10 bases. Germline V gives CDR1 MNHNY, CDR2 SVGAGI (reference sequence). The CDR3 covers 14 residues. DNA of the CDR3: TGTGCCAGCAGTCCCGGGACATTGAACACTGAAGCTTTCTTT. Its protein product is CASSPGTLNTEAFF.

The rearrangement links TRBV2 to TRBJ1-2; TRBD1 agrees at 7 bases. The CDR3 is 15 amino acids. Germline-derived CDR1 and CDR2 are SNHLY and FYNNEI. The V gene end was trimmed by 6 bases and the J gene end by 0 bases; junction bases not matched to a gene: 7. The CDR3 loop reads CASRVTGPANYGYTF. DNA for the CDR3: TGTGCCAGCAGGGTGACAGGGCCAGCTAACTATGGCTACACCTTC.

V gene TRBV28 combines with J gene TRBJ2-5; tentative D call: TRBD1 (5 bases). With the DNA end fitting TRBJ2-7 better, the J assignment may be wrong. CDR1 is MDHEN, CDR2 SYDVKM, per germline. The CDR3 runs 11 residues. CDR3 in DNA: TGTGCAACCAGGGCCCCCTACGAGCAGTACTTC. Protein: CATRAPYEQYF.

V gene TRBV9 combines with J gene TRBJ2-3; the D gene is possibly TRBD1 (5 bases). The CDR3 totals 16 residues. The germline V and J ends were trimmed by 5 bases and 6 bases, with 22 bases remaining between them. CDR1 is SGDLS and CDR2 is YYNGEE in the germline V gene. CDR3 coding DNA: TGTGCCAGCAGTTCCCTAGTAAGGGGCCCCAAGGATACGCAGTATTTT. Translated, it gives CASSSLVRGPKDTQYF.

This clone has more than one count but fewer than ten. The chain recombines TRBV2 with TRBJ2-7; 11 nucleotides agree with TRBD2. The CDR3 runs 15 residues. J gave up 2 bases and V 8 bases, and 8 bases lay outside the gene matches. The germline gives CDR1 SNHLY, CDR2 FYNNEI. The CDR3 reads CASREKTSGAYEQYF. The CDR3 nucleotides read TGTGCCAGCCGAGAAAAGACTAGCGGGGCCTACGAGCAGTACTTC.